This T cell receptor beta chain was sequenced during a study of beta chain features in type 1 diabetes. Study-level points and caveats: A pattern of fewer insertions and more deletions at VDJ junctions was seen in type 1 diabetes patients.

All of the isolated RNA was reverse transcribed, so expressed TCRB transcripts were sequenced. Sequencing used immunoSEQ multiplex PCR; TCRdb keeps in-frame clones, though not all of them. This sample has 300,000 to 450,000 clones, with around an eighth found just once. V trimming: 0 bases; J trimming: 14 bases; junction bases outside the gene matches: 6. This CDR3 contains 13 residues. Germline CDR1 and CDR2: SGHDN and FVKESK. Notes on this clone: Antigen specificity is unknown.

Material for sequencing was naive CD4+ T cells from blood. V and J are TRBV14 and TRBJ2-3; 9 bases align to TRBD2. The TCR was taken from a man aged 18 to 29 in good health. In DNA form, the CDR3 reads TGTGCCAGCAGCCAAGAAATAGCGGGAGCCCCGTATTTT. It codes for CASSQEIAGAPYF.